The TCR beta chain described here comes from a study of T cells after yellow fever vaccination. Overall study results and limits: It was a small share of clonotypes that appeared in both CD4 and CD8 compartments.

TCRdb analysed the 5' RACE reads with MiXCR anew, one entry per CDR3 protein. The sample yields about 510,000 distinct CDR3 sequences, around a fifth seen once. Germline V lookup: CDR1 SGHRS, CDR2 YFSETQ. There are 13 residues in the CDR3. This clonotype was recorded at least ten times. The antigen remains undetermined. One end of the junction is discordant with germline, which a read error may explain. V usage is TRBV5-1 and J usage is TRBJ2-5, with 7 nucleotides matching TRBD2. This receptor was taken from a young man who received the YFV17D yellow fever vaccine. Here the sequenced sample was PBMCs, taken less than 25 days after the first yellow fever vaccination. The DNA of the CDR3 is TGTGCCAGCAGCTTCCCGGGGGGAGAGACCCAGTACTTC. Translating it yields CASSFPGGETQYF. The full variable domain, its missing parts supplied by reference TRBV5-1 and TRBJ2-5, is KAGVTQTPRYLIKTRGQQVTLSCSPISGHRSVSWYQQTPGQGLQFLFEYFSETQRNKGNFPGRFSGRQFSNSRSEMNVSTLELGDSALYLCASSFPGGETQYFGPGTRLLVL.